This T cell receptor beta chain was found in a study of blood T cell repertoires in COVID-19. Turning to the study itself: Donors in the United States, Italy and Spain gave samples during acute or convalescent COVID-19. From T cells, B-cell-depleted T cells, or PBMCs came the material, which was cDNA or gDNA.

The CDR3 has 11 residues. Germline-derived CDR1 and CDR2 are GTSNPN and SVGIG (reference sequence). Trimming took off 4 bases at V and 2 bases at J, with 5 bases between the two ends. Source study methods: The assay estimated nucleated cells by amplifying reference gene primers. Sequencing was performed with immunoSEQ multiplex PCR; in TCRdb, only in-frame clones are kept and a portion is missing. D and trimming come from the DNA, and the V and J calls and clone size come from that table. The sample contains hundreds of thousands of clones, around 80% of which appear only once. The receptor's source is a woman aged 35 to 49 with active or convalescent COVID-19. The rearrangement joins TRBV30 to TRBJ1-1; D not certain. The specimen was peripheral blood. CDR3: CAWILNTEAFF. CDR3 sequence (DNA): TGTGCCTGGATCCTTAACACTGAAGCTTTCTTT.